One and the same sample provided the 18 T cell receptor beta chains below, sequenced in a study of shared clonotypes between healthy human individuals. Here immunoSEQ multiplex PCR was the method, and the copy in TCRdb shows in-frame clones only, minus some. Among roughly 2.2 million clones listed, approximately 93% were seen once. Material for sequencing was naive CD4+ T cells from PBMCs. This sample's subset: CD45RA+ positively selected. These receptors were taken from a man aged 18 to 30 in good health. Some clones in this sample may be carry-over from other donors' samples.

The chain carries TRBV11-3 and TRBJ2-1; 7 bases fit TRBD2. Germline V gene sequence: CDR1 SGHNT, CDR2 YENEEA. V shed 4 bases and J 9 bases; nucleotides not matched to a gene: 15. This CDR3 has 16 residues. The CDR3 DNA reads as TGTGCCAGCAGCTCCACAGGCGGGCGGGAGATCGGTGAGCAGTTCTTC. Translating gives CASSSTGGREIGEQFF.

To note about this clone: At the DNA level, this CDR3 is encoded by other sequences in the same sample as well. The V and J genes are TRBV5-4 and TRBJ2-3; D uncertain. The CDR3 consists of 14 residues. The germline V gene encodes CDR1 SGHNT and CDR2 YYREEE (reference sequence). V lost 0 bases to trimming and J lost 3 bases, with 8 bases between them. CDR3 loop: CASSLATSTDTQYF. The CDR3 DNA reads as TGTGCCAGCAGCTTGGCCACGAGTACAGATACGCAGTATTTT.

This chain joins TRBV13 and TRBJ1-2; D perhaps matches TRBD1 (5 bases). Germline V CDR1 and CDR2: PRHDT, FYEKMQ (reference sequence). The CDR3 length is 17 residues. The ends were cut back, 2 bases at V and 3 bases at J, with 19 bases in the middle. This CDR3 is CASSLRAGNWVYYGYTF. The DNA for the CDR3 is TGTGCCAGCAGCTTAAGGGCAGGGAATTGGGTTTACTATGGCTACACCTTC.

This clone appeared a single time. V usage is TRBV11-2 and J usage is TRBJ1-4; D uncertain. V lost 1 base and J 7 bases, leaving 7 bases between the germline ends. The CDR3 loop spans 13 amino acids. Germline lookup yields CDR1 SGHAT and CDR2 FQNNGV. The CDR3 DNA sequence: TGTGCCAGCAGCTTAGTTTTCGCTGAAAAACTGTTTTTT. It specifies CASSLVFAEKLFF.

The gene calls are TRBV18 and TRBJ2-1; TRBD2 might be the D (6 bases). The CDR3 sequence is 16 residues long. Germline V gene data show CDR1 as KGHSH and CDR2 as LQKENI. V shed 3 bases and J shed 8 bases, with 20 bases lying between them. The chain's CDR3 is CASSPGQGLAWDEQFF. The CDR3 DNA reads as TGTGCCAGCTCACCTGGGCAGGGCCTAGCGTGGGATGAGCAGTTCTTC.

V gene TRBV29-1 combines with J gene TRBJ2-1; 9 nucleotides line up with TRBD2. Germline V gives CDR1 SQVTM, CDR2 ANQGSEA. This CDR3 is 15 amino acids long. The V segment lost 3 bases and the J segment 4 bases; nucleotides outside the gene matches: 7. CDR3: CSVEGTLAGYNEQFF. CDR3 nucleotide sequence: TGCAGCGTTGAGGGCACACTAGCGGGTTACAATGAGCAGTTCTTC.

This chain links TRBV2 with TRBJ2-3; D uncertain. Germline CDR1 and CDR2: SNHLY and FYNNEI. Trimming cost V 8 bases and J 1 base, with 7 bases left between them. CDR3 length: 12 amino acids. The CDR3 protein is CASGRGTDTQYF. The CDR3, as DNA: TGTGCCAGCGGACGGGGCACAGATACGCAGTATTTT.

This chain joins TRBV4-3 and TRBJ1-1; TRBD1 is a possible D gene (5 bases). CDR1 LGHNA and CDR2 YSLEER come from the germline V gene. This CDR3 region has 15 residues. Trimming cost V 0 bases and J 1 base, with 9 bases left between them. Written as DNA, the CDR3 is TGCGCCAGCAGCCAAGACAGGGCAGCGAACACTGAAGCTTTCTTT. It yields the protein CASSQDRAANTEAFF.

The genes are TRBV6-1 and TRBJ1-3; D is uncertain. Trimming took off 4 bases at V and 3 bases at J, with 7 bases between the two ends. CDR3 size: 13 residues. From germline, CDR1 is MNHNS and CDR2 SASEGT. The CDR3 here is CASSARLGNTIYF. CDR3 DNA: TGTGCCAGCAGTGCCCGCCTTGGAAACACCATATATTTT.

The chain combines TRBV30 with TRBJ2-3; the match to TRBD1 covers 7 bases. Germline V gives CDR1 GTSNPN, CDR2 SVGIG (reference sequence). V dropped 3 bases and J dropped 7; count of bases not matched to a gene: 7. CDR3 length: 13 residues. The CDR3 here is CAWSNTGANTQYF. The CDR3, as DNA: TGTGCCTGGAGCAACACAGGGGCGAATACGCAGTATTTT.

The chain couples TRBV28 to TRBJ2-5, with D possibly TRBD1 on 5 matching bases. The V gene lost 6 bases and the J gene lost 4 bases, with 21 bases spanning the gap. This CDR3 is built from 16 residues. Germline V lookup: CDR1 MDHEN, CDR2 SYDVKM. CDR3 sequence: CASRPTRQWLSETQYF. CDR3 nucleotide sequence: TGTGCCAGCAGACCCACGCGACAGTGGTTATCAGAGACCCAGTACTTC.

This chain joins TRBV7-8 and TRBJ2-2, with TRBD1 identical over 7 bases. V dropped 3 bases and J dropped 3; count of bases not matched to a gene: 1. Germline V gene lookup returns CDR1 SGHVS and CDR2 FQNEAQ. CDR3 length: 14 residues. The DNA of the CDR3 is TGTGCCAGCAGCTTTGGGACAGACACCGGGGAGCTGTTTTTT. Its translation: CASSFGTDTGELFF.

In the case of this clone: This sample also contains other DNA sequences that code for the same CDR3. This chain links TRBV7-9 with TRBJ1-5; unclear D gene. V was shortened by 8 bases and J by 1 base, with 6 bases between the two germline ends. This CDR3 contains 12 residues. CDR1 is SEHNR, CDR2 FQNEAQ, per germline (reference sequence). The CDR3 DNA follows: TGTGCCAGCGGGAACAGCAATCAGCCCCAGCATTTT. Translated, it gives CASGNSNQPQHF.

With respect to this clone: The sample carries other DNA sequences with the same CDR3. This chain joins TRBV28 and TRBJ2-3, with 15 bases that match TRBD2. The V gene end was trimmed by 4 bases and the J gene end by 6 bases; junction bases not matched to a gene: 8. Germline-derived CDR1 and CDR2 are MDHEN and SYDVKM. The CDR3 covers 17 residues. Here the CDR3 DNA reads TGTGCCAGCAGTTCCCTCGGACTAGCGGGAGGGGGGGATACGCAGTATTTT. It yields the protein CASSSLGLAGGGDTQYF.

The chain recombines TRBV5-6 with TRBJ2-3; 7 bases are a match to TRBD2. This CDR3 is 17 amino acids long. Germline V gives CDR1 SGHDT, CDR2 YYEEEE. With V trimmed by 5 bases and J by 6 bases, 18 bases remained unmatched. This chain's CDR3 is CASSPRRGRAVADTQYF. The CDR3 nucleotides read TGTGCCAGCAGTCCACGCCGGGGGAGGGCCGTTGCCGATACGCAGTATTTT.

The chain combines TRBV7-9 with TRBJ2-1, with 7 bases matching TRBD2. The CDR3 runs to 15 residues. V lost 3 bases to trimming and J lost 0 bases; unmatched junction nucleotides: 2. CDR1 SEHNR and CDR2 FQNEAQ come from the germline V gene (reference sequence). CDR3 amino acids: CASSFGGSSYNEQFF. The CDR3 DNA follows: TGTGCCAGCAGCTTTGGCGGGAGCTCCTACAATGAGCAGTTCTTC. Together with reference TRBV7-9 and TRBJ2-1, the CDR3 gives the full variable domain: DTGVSQNPRHKITKRGQNVTFRCDPISEHNRLYWYRQTLGQGPEFLTYFQNEAQLEKSRLLSDRFSAERPKGSFSTLEIQRTEQGDSAMYLCASSFGGSSYNEQFFGPGTRLTVL.

The CDR3 sequence is CASRQGVSRNEQFF. DNA of the CDR3: TGTGCCAGCAGGCAAGGGGTTAGTAGGAATGAGCAGTTCTTC. The rearrangement joins TRBV2 to TRBJ2-1; TRBD1 might be the D (5 bases). The germline CDR1 and CDR2 sequences are SNHLY and FYNNEI. Between the trimmed V and J ends, which lost 6 bases and 7 bases, there was a span of 16 bases. The CDR3 contains 14 residues. Combining the CDR3 with reference TRBV2 and TRBJ2-1 gives the whole variable domain EPEVTQTPSHQVTQMGQEVILRCVPISNHLYFYWYRQILGQKVEFLVSFYNNEISEKSEIFDDQFSVERPDGSNFTLKIRSTKLEDSAMYFCASRQGVSRNEQFFGPGTRLTVL.

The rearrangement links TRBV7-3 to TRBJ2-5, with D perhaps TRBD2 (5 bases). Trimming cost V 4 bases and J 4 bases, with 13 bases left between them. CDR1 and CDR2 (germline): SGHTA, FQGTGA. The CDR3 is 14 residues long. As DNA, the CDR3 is TGTGCCAGCAGCTCAGGTGGCGGGCGAGAGACCCAGTACTTC. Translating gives CASSSGGGRETQYF.